The TCR beta chain described here comes from a study of blood T cell repertoires in COVID-19. V shed 6 bases and J shed 5 bases, with 19 bases lying between them. Germline CDR1 and CDR2: MNHEY and SMNVEV (reference sequence). The CDR3 totals 15 residues. Study members were between roughly 18 and 100 years old and lived in 24 US regions. Participants' own reports of clinical history determined their cohort assignment. Original processing methods: Researchers report that nucleated cell counts were estimated from reference gene primer amplification. Assay used: immunoSEQ multiplex PCR; TCRdb lists only in-frame clones, some missing. That table furnishes V, J and clone size, whereas the DNA furnished D and trimming. The sample carries a few hundred thousand clones, nearly 90% recorded once.

The TCR sequence derives from a woman in her late teens or twenties with acute COVID-19. This chain connects TRBV27 to TRBJ2-5; a weak D match, TRBD2 (7 bases). Sequencing used PBMCs or T cells enriched from blood (not recorded which). CDR3 sequence: CASSPRGGVGETQYF. The CDR3 bases are TGTGCCAGCAGCCCAAGGGGGGGAGTGGGGGAGACCCAGTACTTC.